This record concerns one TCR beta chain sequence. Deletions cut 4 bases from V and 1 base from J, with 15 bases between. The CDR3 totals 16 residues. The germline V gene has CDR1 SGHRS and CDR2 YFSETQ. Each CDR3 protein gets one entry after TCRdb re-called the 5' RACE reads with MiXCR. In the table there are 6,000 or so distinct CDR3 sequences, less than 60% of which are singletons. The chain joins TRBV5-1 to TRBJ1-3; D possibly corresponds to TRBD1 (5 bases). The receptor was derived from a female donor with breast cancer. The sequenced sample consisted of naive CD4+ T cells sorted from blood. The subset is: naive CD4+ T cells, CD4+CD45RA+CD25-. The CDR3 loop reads CASSPSTQGSGNTIYF. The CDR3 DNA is TGCGCCAGCAGCCCCAGCACCCAGGGTTCTGGAAACACCATATATTTT.